These 3 T cell receptor beta chains were all obtained from the same sample, sequenced in a study of shared clonotypes between healthy human individuals. Libraries were prepared by immunoSEQ multiplex PCR; TCRdb keeps only in-frame clonotypes and omits some of them. Here the sample spans roughly 2,000,000 clones, about 95% being singletons. Cells designated naive CD8 were CD45RO-negative and were positively selected for CCR7, with terminally differentiated effector memory CD45RA+ cells excluded. The sequenced sample consisted of naive CD8+ T cells sorted from blood. All receptors derive from a man younger than 30 in good health.

About this clone itself: This sample also contains other DNA sequences that code for the same CDR3. The gene calls are TRBV27 and TRBJ2-5; the D call may be TRBD1 or TRBD2 (5 bases each). Trimming took 4 bases from V and 0 from J, leaving 6 bases between them. Looked up from germline, CDR1 is MNHEY and CDR2 is SMNVEV (reference sequence). CDR3 length equals 13 residues. The CDR3 sequence is CASSWGYQETQYF. As DNA, the CDR3 is TGTGCCAGCAGTTGGGGGTACCAAGAGACCCAGTACTTC.

V usage is TRBV10-3 and J usage is TRBJ1-2, with TRBD1 identical over 12 bases. With 6 bases clipped from V and 4 bases from J, the junction kept 6 bases outside the gene matches. This CDR3 has 15 amino acids. CDR1 is ENHRY, CDR2 SYGVKD, per germline. Here the CDR3 reads CAIRTGQGAIYGYTF. The CDR3 DNA reads TGTGCCATCAGGACGGGACAGGGGGCCATCTATGGCTACACCTTC.

This sequence joins TRBV25-1 and TRBJ2-6; TRBD2 matches 7 bases. V lost 6 bases, J lost 4 bases, and 6 bases stayed unmatched. The CDR3 is 15 residues long. Germline V CDR1 and CDR2: MGHDK, SYGVNS. CDR3 region: CASSPAGDGANVLTF. CDR3 coding DNA: TGTGCCAGCAGCCCCGCGGGGGACGGGGCCAACGTCCTGACTTTC. Supplemented by reference TRBV25-1 and TRBJ2-6, the full variable domain reads EADIYQTPRYLVIGTGKKITLECSQTMGHDKMYWYQQDPGMELHLIHYSYGVNSTEKGDLSSESTVSRIRTEHFPLTLESARPSHTSQYLCASSPAGDGANVLTFGAGSRLTVL.